One and the same sample provided the 18 T cell receptor beta chains below, sequenced in a study of cytomegalovirus exposure and HLA in healthy donors. The PCR had 60 Vbeta and 13 Jbeta primers. The assay was immunoSEQ multiplex PCR, and TCRdb's table has in-frame clones only and misses some. The table has under 250,000 clones, around 85% seen once; the top ten hold around 1.7%. The sequencing sample was made of PBMCs. The receptors come from a man over 45 in good health and CMV-seronegative.

This rearrangement joins TRBV5-1 to TRBJ2-1; D is uncertain. The CDR3 consists of 15 residues. Trimming removed 4 bases from V and 0 bases from J, with 11 bases in between. Germline assignment: CDR1 SGHRS and CDR2 YFSETQ. In DNA, the CDR3 is TGCGCCAGCAGCCCTGGCTGGAGCTCCTACAATGAGCAGTTCTTC. Protein: CASSPGWSSYNEQFF.

The chain is built from TRBV28 and TRBJ2-5; D possibly corresponds to TRBD2 (5 bases). CDR1 and CDR2 (germline): MDHEN, SYDVKM. Trimming cost V 2 bases and J 5 bases, with 9 bases left between them. CDR3 length: 13 amino acids. Written as DNA, the CDR3 is TGTGCCAGCAGTTTAGAGGGAATGGAGACCCAGTACTTC. Protein product: CASSLEGMETQYF. Variable domain in full (rest from reference TRBV28 and TRBJ2-5): DVKVTQSSRYLVKRTGEKVFLECVQDMDHENMFWYRQDPGLGLRLIYFSYDVKMKEKGDIPEGYSVSREKKERFSLILESASTNQTSMYLCASSLEGMETQYFGPGTRLLVL.

The chain combines TRBV27 with TRBJ2-7; TRBD1 matches at 7 bases. The CDR3 sequence is 15 residues long. Germline CDR1 and CDR2: MNHEY and SMNVEV (reference sequence). V dropped 7 bases and J dropped 5; count of bases not matched to a gene: 14. CDR3 in DNA: TGTGCCAGCACCGACAGGGTCGGGTCAGTCGACGAGCAGTACTTC. It specifies CASTDRVGSVDEQYF.

The V and J genes are TRBV5-4 and TRBJ2-5; TRBD2 matches 8 bases. The DNA end lines up better with TRBJ2-7; the J call may be wrong. Germline V gene sequence: CDR1 SGHNT, CDR2 YYREEE (reference sequence). The CDR3 runs 14 residues. This CDR3 reads CASSLAGGRYEQYF. The CDR3 DNA reads TGTGCCAGCAGCTTGGCGGGAGGGAGGTACGAGCAGTACTTC.

The rearrangement uses TRBV27 and TRBJ2-4; 8 nucleotides align to TRBD1. The CDR3 extends over 14 amino acids. Per the germline V gene, CDR1 is MNHEY and CDR2 is SMNVEV (reference sequence). V shed 4 bases, J shed 6 bases, and the junction held 5 bases outside the gene matches. CDR3 sequence: CASSYGQGANIQYF. CDR3 coding DNA: TGTGCCAGCAGTTATGGGCAGGGGGCAAACATTCAGTACTTC.

In this sample, this clone turned up once. V usage is TRBV2 and J usage is TRBJ2-3, with 14 bases fitting TRBD2. Germline lookup yields CDR1 SNHLY and CDR2 FYNNEI. Germline trimming cut 5 bases from V and 5 bases from J; bases unmatched to any gene: 6. This CDR3 spans 16 amino acids. CDR3 sequence (DNA): TGTGCCAGCAGTTTCAGACTAGCGGGAGGGGGAGATACGCAGTATTTT. Translated, it gives CASSFRLAGGGDTQYF.

V usage is TRBV4-1 and J usage is TRBJ1-3, with 7 nucleotides matching TRBD1. In germline, CDR1 is MGHRA, CDR2 YSYEKL. V shed 1 base, J shed 3 bases, and the junction held 6 bases outside the gene matches. The CDR3 extends over 16 amino acids. CDR3 region: CASSQALDRVGNTIYF. DNA of the CDR3: TGCGCCAGCAGCCAAGCCCTAGACAGGGTTGGAAACACCATATATTTT.

V gene TRBV29-1 combines with J gene TRBJ2-1, with 8 positions matching TRBD1. Trimming took 3 bases from V and 7 from J; bases not matched to a gene: 11. The CDR3 is 15 residues long. From germline, CDR1 is SQVTM and CDR2 ANQGSEA. The CDR3 here is CSVERNQGARNEQFF. CDR3 in DNA: TGCAGCGTTGAGAGGAACCAGGGGGCGCGTAATGAGCAGTTCTTC.

V and J are TRBV2 and TRBJ1-5; 7 bases fit TRBD1. Trimming at V came to 6 bases and at J to 4 bases, leaving 6 bases not matched to a gene. The V gene's germline CDR1 is SNHLY and CDR2 FYNNEI. The CDR3 runs 14 residues. CDR3 in amino acids: CASSNRDRNQPQHF. In nucleotides, the CDR3 is TGTGCCAGCAGCAACCGGGACAGAAATCAGCCCCAGCATTTT.

The V call is TRBV30, the J call TRBJ1-2; D is uncertain. V was shortened by 3 bases and J by 4 bases, with 9 bases between the two germline ends. The V gene's germline CDR1 is GTSNPN and CDR2 SVGIG (reference sequence). This CDR3 has 12 amino acids. The CDR3 reads CAWRPGFYGYTF. The CDR3 nucleotides read TGTGCCTGGAGGCCGGGATTCTATGGCTACACCTTC.

This chain joins TRBV6-1 and TRBJ2-3; D possibly corresponds to TRBD1 (5 bases). V shed 7 bases and J shed 10 bases, with 15 bases lying between them. The CDR3 is made up of 12 amino acids. Per germline, CDR1 MNHNS and CDR2 SASEGT. The CDR3 loop reads CASTAGFNPQYF. As DNA, the CDR3 is TGTGCCAGCACAGCAGGGTTCAATCCGCAGTATTTT.

The chain links TRBV11-2 to TRBJ1-2, with 8 bases fitting TRBD1. From germline, CDR1 is SGHAT and CDR2 FQNNGV. The trim removed 4 bases at V and 4 bases at J, leaving 14 bases unmatched. This CDR3 is 17 amino acids long. CDR3 protein: CASSSRPRGQVGYGYTF. CDR3 in DNA: TGTGCCAGCAGCTCGAGACCACGGGGACAGGTTGGCTATGGCTACACCTTC.

CDR3 nucleotides: TGTGCCAGCAGTCTTGGACAGTTCGTAAACGAGCAGTACTTC. Protein sequence: CASSLGQFVNEQYF. The chain carries TRBV27 and TRBJ2-7, with D possibly being TRBD1 (6 bases). V shed 5 bases and J shed 5 bases, with 16 bases lying between them. The CDR3 length is 14 residues. The germline V gene encodes CDR1 MNHEY and CDR2 SMNVEV (reference sequence).

The V call is TRBV28, the J call TRBJ2-5, with 10 bases fitting TRBD2. The CDR3 has 16 amino acids. Germline lookup yields CDR1 MDHEN and CDR2 SYDVKM. The ends lost 2 bases at V and 5 bases at J; junction bases unmatched: 8. This CDR3 reads CASSLGVAGGGETQYF. Here the CDR3 DNA reads TGTGCCAGCAGTTTAGGGGTAGCGGGGGGTGGGGAGACCCAGTACTTC.

This chain joins TRBV28 and TRBJ1-5; TRBD1 aligns across 7 bases. J was trimmed by 2 bases and V by 6 bases; bases with no gene match: 13. Per germline, CDR1 MDHEN and CDR2 SYDVKM. The CDR3 totals 17 residues. The CDR3 sequence is CASRINRQGTGNQPQHF. The CDR3 nucleotides read TGTGCCAGCAGGATTAATCGACAGGGTACAGGCAATCAGCCCCAGCATTTT.

The V gene is TRBV5-1, the J gene TRBJ1-3; 7 positions match TRBD1. CDR3 length: 17 amino acids. J was trimmed by 1 base and V by 1 base; bases with no gene match: 8. Per the germline V gene, CDR1 is SGHRS and CDR2 is YFSETQ. DNA for the CDR3: TGCGCCAGCAGCTTGCTGGGGACAGTCGGGTCTGGAAACACCATATATTTT. It codes for CASSLLGTVGSGNTIYF.

The chain carries TRBV29-1 and TRBJ2-2; 11 nucleotides line up with TRBD2. Germline V gene data show CDR1 as SQVTM and CDR2 as ANQGSEA. The CDR3 has 16 residues. With 2 bases clipped from V and 2 bases from J, the junction kept 4 bases outside the gene matches. The CDR3, as DNA: TGCAGCGTTGAATGGGGGACTAGCGGAAACACCGGGGAGCTGTTTTTT. Translated, it gives CSVEWGTSGNTGELFF.

This chain links TRBV7-9 with TRBJ1-1; no clear D gene. Germline V gene data show CDR1 as SEHNR and CDR2 as FQNEAQ (reference sequence). Trimming left V 4 bases short and J 6 bases short, with 9 bases between. There are 12 residues in the CDR3. CDR3 loop: CASSSSVAEAFF. In DNA form, the CDR3 reads TGTGCCAGCAGCTCGTCCGTAGCTGAAGCTTTCTTT.